Shown below are 25 T cell receptor beta chains from a single sample sequenced in a study of cytomegalovirus exposure and HLA in healthy donors (dated 2017 in TCRdb). The method behind the library was the immunoSEQ multiplex PCR assay. For the multiplex PCR, a mixture combining 60 forward primers for TCR Vbeta segments and 13 reverse primers for TCR Jbeta segments was used. What TCRdb holds here is the immuneACCESS table cut down to in-frame rearrangements. Part of the clones is not present; checked against another copy, under half of the missing clones reflect an unresolved V gene, and the others are unexplained. The sample data list over 75,000 clones, and less than 70% of these were observed just once. The ten largest clones add up to approximately 2.2% of the sample. Specimen: PBMCs. The receptors here all came from a human donor in good health.

V gene TRBV7-2 combines with J gene TRBJ1-1; weak D call: TRBD1 (6 bases). This CDR3 spans 13 amino acids. V was clipped by 4 bases and J by 4 bases, with 10 bases between them. Germline V lookup: CDR1 SGHTA, CDR2 FQGNSA. CDR3 amino acids: CASSSQGTTEAFF. Written as DNA, the CDR3 is TGTGCCAGCAGCTCGCAGGGGACCACTGAAGCTTTCTTT.

V gene TRBV19 combines with J gene TRBJ2-5, with D unclear. The CDR3 runs to 15 residues. Germline loops: CDR1 LNHDA, CDR2 SQIVND (reference sequence). The V and J ends lost 7 bases and 6 bases respectively, with 21 bases between them. This CDR3 reads CASTPNAETFKTQYF. The DNA for the CDR3 is TGTGCCAGTACCCCAAACGCGGAGACCTTTAAGACCCAGTACTTC. Variable domain in full (rest from reference TRBV19 and TRBJ2-5): DGGITQSPKYLFRKEGQNVTLSCEQNLNHDAMYWYRQDPGQGLRLIYYSQIVNDFQKGDIAEGYSVSREKKESFPLTVTSAQKNPTAFYLCASTPNAETFKTQYFGPGTRLLVL.

The J gene is TRBJ2-2, the V gene TRBV7-3; D gene ambiguous. Trimming cost V 1 base and J 2 bases, with 11 bases left between them. This CDR3 has 16 amino acids. CDR1 SGHTA and CDR2 FQGTGA come from the germline V gene. The CDR3 region is CASSLMSAGNTGELFF. CDR3 DNA sequence: TGTGCCAGCAGCTTAATGTCGGCAGGCAACACCGGGGAGCTGTTTTTT.

This clone is a singleton in its sample. V usage is TRBV5-4 and J usage is TRBJ2-1; D possibly corresponds to TRBD1 (5 bases). CDR1 is SGHNT, CDR2 YYREEE, per germline (reference sequence). V was pared by 1 base and J by 10 bases, with 12 bases between. This CDR3 spans 13 amino acids. DNA for the CDR3: TGTGCCAGCAGCTTGCTGGGGCAAGGGGAGCAGTTCTTC. It yields the protein CASSLLGQGEQFF.

This sequence joins TRBV5-1 and TRBJ2-5; 10 positions agree with TRBD2. With V trimmed by 3 bases and J by 2 bases, 7 bases remained unmatched. There are 16 residues in the CDR3. Looked up from germline, CDR1 is SGHRS and CDR2 is YFSETQ. The DNA for the CDR3 is TGCGCCAGCAGCTCGGCTAGCGGGGGCCGTCAAGAGACCCAGTACTTC. Protein sequence: CASSSASGGRQETQYF.

In this sample, this clone turned up a few times. The chain is built from TRBV5-1 and TRBJ2-5; TRBD2 matches 8 bases. Trimming cost V 2 bases and J 3 bases; bases outside gene matches: 3. The CDR3 totals 14 residues. Germline V gene sequence: CDR1 SGHRS, CDR2 YFSETQ. The CDR3 loop reads CASSLFGGEETQYF. CDR3 bases: TGCGCCAGCAGCTTATTCGGGGGGGAAGAGACCCAGTACTTC.

This clone was observed a handful of times. The V call is TRBV7-8, the J call TRBJ1-6; D is perhaps TRBD1 (6 bases). Germline CDR1 and CDR2: SGHVS and FQNEAQ. The CDR3 has 15 amino acids. Trimming shortened V by 2 bases and J by 5 bases, and 10 bases separated the two germline ends. The CDR3 is CASSLNRDHNSPLHF. Written as DNA, the CDR3 is TGTGCCAGCAGCTTAAACAGGGACCATAATTCACCCCTCCACTTT.

The chain has TRBV7-6 and TRBJ1-1, with 7 bases matching TRBD1. The CDR3 length is 15 residues. Looked up from germline, CDR1 is SGHVS and CDR2 is FNYEAQ. J lost 6 bases, V lost 6 bases, and 13 bases had no gene match. CDR3 amino acids: CASRPGRGAGSEAFF. In nucleotides, the CDR3 is TGTGCCAGCAGACCCGGCAGGGGGGCTGGCTCTGAAGCTTTCTTT.

This chain joins TRBV7-8 and TRBJ2-7; 7 positions agree with TRBD1. With V trimmed by 5 bases and J by 1 base, 5 bases remained unmatched. The germline V gene has CDR1 SGHVS and CDR2 FQNEAQ. This CDR3 region has 14 residues. The CDR3 loop is CASSLRQGSYEQYF. DNA for the CDR3: TGTGCCAGCAGCCTAAGACAGGGATCCTACGAGCAGTACTTC.

In its sample, this clone was seen a few times. The V and J genes are TRBV19 and TRBJ2-6; 7 nucleotides agree with TRBD1. CDR3 length equals 17 residues. After removal of 5 bases from V and 2 bases from J, the junction contained 9 bases not matched to a gene. Germline V gene lookup returns CDR1 LNHDA and CDR2 SQIVND (reference sequence). The DNA of the CDR3 is TGTGCCAGTAGTTCGAGACAGGGTCTTACTGGGGCCAACGTCCTGACTTTC. This encodes CASSSRQGLTGANVLTF.

V usage is TRBV13 and J usage is TRBJ2-1; TRBD2 matches 11 bases. This CDR3 spans 15 amino acids. The ends lost 2 bases at V and 5 bases at J; junction bases unmatched: 2. Germline CDR1 and CDR2: PRHDT and FYEKMQ (reference sequence). Written as DNA, the CDR3 is TGTGCCAGCAGCTTACTAGCGGGGGGTCACAATGAGCAGTTCTTC. Amino acids: CASSLLAGGHNEQFF. Looking up the rest from reference TRBV13 and TRBJ2-1 gives the full variable domain: AAGVIQSPRHLIKEKRETATLKCYPIPRHDTVYWYQQGPGQDPQFLISFYEKMQSDKGSIPDRFSAQQFSDYHSELNMSSLELGDSALYFCASSLLAGGHNEQFFGPGTRLTVL.

The chain is built from TRBV5-4 and TRBJ1-6; D is unclear. V lost 3 bases and J 5 bases, leaving 15 bases between the germline ends. From germline, CDR1 is SGHNT and CDR2 YYREEE (reference sequence). The CDR3 has 16 residues. The CDR3 protein is CASSSEGLPHNSPLHF. The CDR3 DNA reads TGTGCCAGCAGCTCGGAGGGCCTCCCCCATAATTCACCCCTCCACTTT.

Note on this clone: At one boundary the junction diverges from the germline segment, which might be a read error. V and J are TRBV18 and TRBJ2-5; 9 bases align to TRBD1. The V gene's germline CDR1 is KGHSH and CDR2 LQKENI. The CDR3 loop spans 16 amino acids. The CDR3 nucleotides are TGTGCCAGCTCACCACCACAGGGGGCGAGTCCAGAGGCCCAGTACTTC. Protein: CASSPPQGASPEAQYF.

The rearrangement joins TRBV9 to TRBJ2-1; the D gene is possibly TRBD2 (6 bases). The germline CDR1 and CDR2 sequences are SGDLS and YYNGEE. The CDR3 extends over 15 amino acids. V was clipped by 4 bases and J by 0 bases, with 11 bases between them. The DNA for the CDR3 is TGTGCCAGCAGCCCCTCGGGGGACTCCTACAATGAGCAGTTCTTC. Amino acid sequence: CASSPSGDSYNEQFF. Complete variable domain (other parts from reference TRBV9 and TRBJ2-1): DSGVTQTPKHLITATGQRVTLRCSPRSGDLSVYWYQQSLDQGLQFLIQYYNGEERAKGNILERFSAQQFPDLHSELNLSSLELGDSALYFCASSPSGDSYNEQFFGPGTRLTVL.

V usage is TRBV18 and J usage is TRBJ1-2; 10 positions match TRBD1. This CDR3 comprises 13 residues. Germline-derived CDR1 and CDR2 are KGHSH and LQKENI. Trimming removed 8 bases from V and 5 bases from J; junction bases left unmatched: 5. This CDR3 is CASTKGQGYGYTF. CDR3 bases: TGTGCCAGCACAAAGGGACAGGGGTATGGCTACACCTTC.

This clone was picked up one time. V gene TRBV10-1 combines with J gene TRBJ2-5, with 9 bases lining up with TRBD1. This CDR3 contains 13 residues. V lost 7 bases, J lost 4 bases, and 4 bases stayed unmatched. Germline CDR1 and CDR2: WNHNN and SYGVQD (reference sequence). This CDR3 reads CASKTGGIETQYF. The CDR3 DNA follows: TGCGCCAGCAAGACAGGGGGTATAGAGACCCAGTACTTC.

This clone has a handful of counts. The J gene is TRBJ1-2, the V gene TRBV19; no clear D gene. Germline CDR1 reads LNHDA; CDR2 reads SQIVND (reference sequence). V shed 3 bases and J shed 3 bases, with 5 bases lying between them. The CDR3 is made up of 12 amino acids. CDR3 sequence (DNA): TGTGCCAGTAGTATTGCGGACTATGGCTACACCTTC. Protein: CASSIADYGYTF. The complete variable domain, with remaining parts taken from reference TRBV19 and TRBJ1-2, reads DGGITQSPKYLFRKEGQNVTLSCEQNLNHDAMYWYRQDPGQGLRLIYYSQIVNDFQKGDIAEGYSVSREKKESFPLTVTSAQKNPTAFYLCASSIADYGYTFGSGTRLTVV.

As DNA, the CDR3 is TGTGCCAGCAGTTTTGGACAGGGAGGAACGACTGAAGCTTTCTTT. It is translated as CASSFGQGGTTEAFF. The V call is TRBV13, the J call TRBJ1-1; 8 positions match TRBD1. The trim removed 6 bases at V and 5 bases at J, leaving 11 bases unmatched. The CDR3 covers 15 residues. CDR1 PRHDT and CDR2 FYEKMQ come from the germline V gene (reference sequence).

The CDR3 sequence is CASSLVRKGNNEQFF. CDR3 bases: TGTGCCAGCAGTTTGGTCAGGAAGGGGAACAATGAGCAGTTCTTC. The gene calls are TRBV2 and TRBJ2-1; perhaps TRBD1 as D (5 bases). The CDR3 loop spans 15 amino acids. The germline CDR1 and CDR2 sequences are SNHLY and FYNNEI. V lost 5 bases and J lost 5, with 16 bases in between.

The CDR3 loop reads CASSRGNEQFF. The DNA for the CDR3 is TGCGCCAGCAGCCGAGGAAATGAGCAGTTCTTC. The chain employs TRBV4-1 and TRBJ2-1; D gene ambiguous. This CDR3 spans 11 amino acids. V lost 4 bases, J lost 7 bases, and 5 bases lay in between. CDR1 is MGHRA and CDR2 is YSYEKL in the germline V gene.

This clone was found a few times. This chain links TRBV7-9 with TRBJ2-7, with a possible D match to TRBD2 (6 bases). The CDR3 runs to 16 residues. Germline CDR1 and CDR2: SEHNR and FQNEAQ (reference sequence). The germline V and J ends were trimmed by 1 base and 4 bases, with 17 bases remaining between them. CDR3 bases: TGTGCCAGCAGCTTAGTGGAGGGGAGCTCGATATACGAGCAGTACTTC. Amino acids: CASSLVEGSSIYEQYF. The variable domain in full, completed from reference TRBV7-9 and TRBJ2-7, reads DTGVSQNPRHKITKRGQNVTFRCDPISEHNRLYWYRQTLGQGPEFLTYFQNEAQLEKSRLLSDRFSAERPKGSFSTLEIQRTEQGDSAMYLCASSLVEGSSIYEQYFGPGTRLTVT.

The chain carries TRBV5-1 and TRBJ2-3; D may be TRBD1 (6 bases). Trimming shortened V by 3 bases and J by 0 bases, and 8 bases separated the two germline ends. The CDR3 spans 14 residues. Germline V gene sequence: CDR1 SGHRS, CDR2 YFSETQ. CDR3 sequence: CASSSGQSTDTQYF. CDR3 bases: TGCGCCAGCAGCTCTGGACAGAGCACAGATACGCAGTATTTT.

The sample holds a few counts of this clone. The chain recombines TRBV5-4 with TRBJ2-3; 8 positions match TRBD1. This CDR3 is 15 amino acids long. Losses at the gene ends were 0 bases for V and 3 bases for J; bases not matched to a gene: 3. Germline-derived CDR1 and CDR2 are SGHNT and YYREEE (reference sequence). The CDR3 here is CASSLARTGTDTQYF. As DNA, the CDR3 is TGTGCCAGCAGCTTGGCTCGGACAGGGACAGATACGCAGTATTTT.

The V gene is TRBV9, the J gene TRBJ2-2, with 9 bases aligning to TRBD1. V lost 5 bases and J lost 4; bases outside the gene matches: 9. The CDR3 loop spans 16 amino acids. The germline CDR1 and CDR2 sequences are SGDLS and YYNGEE. The CDR3 here is CASSAGDRVVTGELFF. CDR3 in DNA: TGTGCCAGCAGTGCAGGGGACAGGGTAGTCACCGGGGAGCTGTTTTTT.

The chain couples TRBV19 to TRBJ1-1; possible D gene TRBD1, 5 bases. Per germline, CDR1 LNHDA and CDR2 SQIVND (reference sequence). Trimming cost V 7 bases and J 4 bases, with 16 bases left between them. This CDR3 comprises 14 residues. The CDR3 sequence is CASIRAFGATEAFF. The CDR3 region has the DNA TGTGCCAGTATTCGGGCTTTTGGGGCCACTGAAGCTTTCTTT.